Below, 24 T cell receptor beta chains from the same sample are listed, as sequenced in a study of blood T cells in healthy people across ages. Primed by a sample-barcoded 5' primer and a J-beta primer mix, a second PCR proceeded for 7 to 11 cycles. TCRdb re-analysed the 5' RACE reads in MiXCR, keeping a single row per CDR3 protein. The sample lists some 900,000 distinct CDR3 sequences; around 46% were seen once. The sample taken for sequencing was blood. The receptors come from a young man in good health.

This clonotype showed up just a few times. V usage is TRBV11-2 and J usage is TRBJ2-1; weak D call: TRBD2 (6 bases). The germline V and J ends were trimmed by 1 base and 7 bases, with 20 bases remaining between them. The CDR3 consists of 17 residues. CDR1 SGHAT and CDR2 FQNNGV come from the germline V gene. CDR3: CASSLAGDRGSWNEQFF. For the CDR3, the DNA is TGTGCCAGCAGCTTAGCAGGAGACCGGGGGTCTTGGAATGAGCAGTTCTTC.

The sample holds a few counts of this clonotype. The V gene is TRBV6-1, the J gene TRBJ1-6; TRBD1 is a possible D gene (5 bases). CDR1 MNHNS and CDR2 SASEGT come from the germline V gene. V lost 7 bases and J lost 0, with 13 bases in between. The length of the CDR3 is 16 residues. CDR3 protein: CASTMVGGSYNSPLHF. The CDR3 region has the DNA TGTGCCAGCACAATGGTGGGGGGCTCCTATAATTCACCCCTCCACTTT.

The chain carries TRBV7-2 and TRBJ2-3; 7 nucleotides line up with TRBD2. With V trimmed by 5 bases and J by 2 bases, 10 bases remained unmatched. The CDR3 totals 16 residues. Looked up from germline, CDR1 is SGHTA and CDR2 is FQGNSA. This CDR3 reads CASSHKTSPTTDTQYF. The CDR3 DNA reads TGTGCCAGCAGCCACAAGACTAGCCCCACCACAGATACGCAGTATTTT.

DNA for the CDR3: TGTGCCAGCAGCTTAGGTGGGACAGGGTACGATACGCAGTATTTT. Translation gives CASSLGGTGYDTQYF. The rearrangement links TRBV7-3 to TRBJ2-3; 9 bases line up with TRBD1. This CDR3 region has 15 residues. After removal of 2 bases from V and 6 bases from J, the junction contained 6 bases not matched to a gene. Germline V gene data show CDR1 as SGHTA and CDR2 as FQGTGA.

V and J are TRBV9 and TRBJ2-5, with 13 bases that match TRBD2. The length of the CDR3 is 17 residues. V lost 3 bases to trimming and J lost 5 bases; unmatched junction nucleotides: 10. Germline loops: CDR1 SGDLS, CDR2 YYNGEE. In DNA, the CDR3 is TGTGCCAGCAGCGCCTTGACTAGCGGGGGGTCCAGGGAGACCCAGTACTTC. This codes for CASSALTSGGSRETQYF.

The genes are TRBV6-5 and TRBJ1-1, with D tentatively TRBD1 (5 bases). This CDR3 region has 13 residues. The ends were cut back, 8 bases at V and 1 base at J, with 11 bases in the middle. From germline, CDR1 is MNHEY and CDR2 SVGAGI. The CDR3 protein is CASWAGGNTEAFF. CDR3 DNA: TGTGCCAGCTGGGCCGGGGGGAACACTGAAGCTTTCTTT.

V and J are TRBV7-9 and TRBJ1-1; TRBD1 matches 7 bases. The germline V gene encodes CDR1 SEHNR and CDR2 FQNEAQ (reference sequence). CDR3 length: 14 residues. V gave up 5 bases and J gave up 4 bases; unmatched junction bases: 7. The CDR3: CASSPEQGSTEAFF. CDR3 in DNA: TGTGCCAGCAGCCCCGAACAGGGGTCCACTGAAGCTTTCTTT.

This clonotype was observed a few times. This chain's CDR3 is CASSLPGQGEGTDTQYF. Here the CDR3 DNA reads TGTGCCAGCAGTTTACCTGGACAGGGTGAGGGCACAGATACGCAGTATTTT. This chain connects TRBV27 to TRBJ2-3, with 8 bases matching TRBD1. V lost 2 bases and J lost 1; bases outside the gene matches: 8. In germline, CDR1 is MNHEY, CDR2 SMNVEV (reference sequence). The CDR3 has 17 residues.

The V gene is TRBV28, the J gene TRBJ1-4, with 11 nucleotides matching TRBD1. The CDR3 runs 15 residues. Per germline, CDR1 MDHEN and CDR2 SYDVKM. Losses at the gene ends were 3 bases for V and 7 bases for J; bases not matched to a gene: 4. The CDR3 region is CASSFPGTGGEKLFF. In nucleotides, the CDR3 is TGTGCCAGCAGTTTCCCCGGGACAGGGGGTGAAAAACTGTTTTTT.

On this clonotype itself: Compared with germline, one end of the junction differs, possibly owing to a read error. This sequence joins TRBV29-1 and TRBJ2-3, with no clear D. This CDR3 has 13 amino acids. CDR1 is SQVTM, CDR2 ANQGSEA, per germline. The CDR3 DNA follows: TGCAGCATTGAACGGAACGTTGCAGATACGCAGTATTTT. This codes for CSIERNVADTQYF.

This clonotype has just a few counts. CDR3 residues: CASSGTGNEQYF. CDR3 coding DNA: TGTGCCAGCAGTGGGACGGGCAACGAGCAGTACTTC. This chain connects TRBV5-5 to TRBJ2-7; D is perhaps TRBD1 or TRBD2 (5 bases each). The CDR3 is made up of 12 amino acids. Trimming took off 5 bases at V and 5 bases at J, with 11 bases between the two ends. Per germline, CDR1 SGHKS and CDR2 YYEKEE (reference sequence).

This clonotype has a count of ten or more. This CDR3 is CASSVDRYNEQFF. CDR3 sequence (DNA): TGTGCCAGCAGCGTAGACAGGTACAATGAGCAGTTCTTC. The rearrangement uses TRBV9 and TRBJ2-1; D possibly corresponds to TRBD1 (5 bases). With 0 bases removed from V and 4 bases from J, the gap between germline ends came to 5 bases. CDR1 is SGDLS, CDR2 YYNGEE, per germline. CDR3 length: 13 amino acids.

V is TRBV27 and J is TRBJ2-1; 7 nucleotides line up with TRBD1. Losses at the gene ends were 6 bases for V and 7 bases for J; bases not matched to a gene: 3. CDR1 and CDR2 from the germline V gene are MNHEY and SMNVEV (reference sequence). This CDR3 comprises 12 residues. DNA of the CDR3: TGTGCCAGCAGGGGGACAGCGAATGAGCAGTTCTTC. This encodes CASRGTANEQFF.

This clonotype was counted only a few times. The V call is TRBV27, the J call TRBJ2-7, with 7 nucleotides matching TRBD1. Looked up from germline, CDR1 is MNHEY and CDR2 is SMNVEV (reference sequence). The CDR3 loop spans 16 amino acids. Germline trimming cut 2 bases from V and 0 bases from J; bases unmatched to any gene: 7. As DNA, the CDR3 is TGTGCCAGCAGTTTAATTAGTGGACAGGTCTCCTACGAGCAGTACTTC. Translated, it gives CASSLISGQVSYEQYF.

The chain employs TRBV6-5 and TRBJ2-1; 8 bases agree with TRBD2. The CDR3 consists of 14 residues. Trimming cost V 5 bases and J 6 bases; bases outside gene matches: 6. Per germline, CDR1 MNHEY and CDR2 SVGAGI. In DNA, the CDR3 is TGTGCCAGCAGTGGGCGGGGGGCTGGCAATGAGCAGTTCTTC. Translating it yields CASSGRGAGNEQFF.

This clonotype was counted a few times. The chain has TRBV20-1 and TRBJ2-1; TRBD2 matches at 13 bases. Germline V gene sequence: CDR1 DFQATT, CDR2 SNEGSKA (reference sequence). V lost 6 bases, J lost 6 bases, and 8 bases stayed unmatched. This CDR3 has 15 amino acids. The CDR3 coding sequence is TGCAGTGCCGTCCTACTAGCGGGGGGGAGCAATGAGCAGTTCTTC. As protein: CSAVLLAGGSNEQFF.

This clonotype occurred once. The chain employs TRBV6-6 and TRBJ1-5; possibly TRBD1 for D (5 bases). The germline CDR1 and CDR2 sequences are MNHNY and SVGAGI (reference sequence). The CDR3 loop spans 15 amino acids. V was cut by 4 bases and J by 2 bases, with 12 bases left in between. CDR3 amino acids: CASSSAGYGNQPQHF. The CDR3 region has the DNA TGTGCCAGCAGTTCAGCAGGGTACGGCAATCAGCCCCAGCATTTT.

Concerning this clonotype itself: Relative to the germline gene, one junction end is altered; a read error may explain this. J is TRBJ2-1 and V is TRBV12-3 or TRBV12-4; D gene unclear. This CDR3 comprises 11 residues. CDR3 sequence (DNA): TGTGCCAGCAGTTCATACAATAAGCAGTTCTTC. As protein: CASSSYNKQFF.

This clonotype occurred a few times. The chain combines TRBV7-9 with TRBJ2-5; the D is unclear. With the DNA end fitting TRBJ2-7 better, the J assignment may be wrong. The CDR3 loop spans 12 amino acids. The germline V gene has CDR1 SEHNR and CDR2 FQNEAQ (reference sequence). The CDR3, as DNA: TGTGCCAGCAGATCCGGTGAATACGAGCAGTACTTC. It codes for CASRSGEYEQYF.

The chain links TRBV7-2 to TRBJ2-7; tentative D call: TRBD1 (5 bases). Germline CDR1 SGHTA, CDR2 FQGNSA. CDR3 length equals 15 residues. V was trimmed by 2 bases and J by 0 bases, leaving 11 bases between them. CDR3 in DNA: TGTGCCAGCAGCTTATCGCAGGGCTCCTCCTACGAGCAGTACTTC. It encodes CASSLSQGSSYEQYF.

This clonotype was found a few times. The V gene is TRBV20-1, the J gene TRBJ1-5; the D gene is possibly TRBD1 (5 bases). The CDR3 length is 15 residues. Germline loops: CDR1 DFQATT, CDR2 SNEGSKA (reference sequence). V lost 0 bases, J lost 4 bases, and 13 bases lay in between. The CDR3 reads CSAREGVQVNQPQHF. DNA of the CDR3: TGCAGTGCTAGAGAGGGTGTACAGGTAAATCAGCCCCAGCATTTT.

As concerns this clonotype: This may be a read error, as it is one base from a much larger clone. This rearrangement joins TRBV20-1 to TRBJ1-1; tentative D call: TRBD1 (5 bases). The germline CDR1 and CDR2 sequences are DFQATT and SNEGSKA (reference sequence). The CDR3 is 13 residues long. V lost 6 bases and J lost 0, with 11 bases in between. As DNA, the CDR3 is TGCAGTGCCTCCGTGACAGTGAACACTGAAGCTTTCTTT. Residues: CSASVTVNTEAFF.

This chain connects TRBV27 to TRBJ2-5; D may be TRBD2 (5 bases). The CDR3 is 14 residues long. The ends were cut back, 8 bases at V and 4 bases at J, with 17 bases in the middle. Germline V CDR1 and CDR2: MNHEY, SMNVEV (reference sequence). The CDR3 spells CASAGYGEGETQYF. CDR3 nucleotide sequence: TGTGCCAGCGCGGGTTACGGGGAAGGAGAGACCCAGTACTTC.

The chain recombines TRBV20-1 with TRBJ1-1; 12 bases fit TRBD1. CDR1 is DFQATT, CDR2 SNEGSKA, per germline (reference sequence). This CDR3 comprises 15 residues. The J segment lost 4 bases and the V segment lost 5 bases, leaving 8 bases of the junction unmatched. The CDR3 is CSAAGTGGDSTEAFF. For the CDR3, the DNA is TGCAGTGCTGCCGGGACAGGGGGCGACAGCACTGAAGCTTTCTTT.